Below, 24 T cell receptor beta chains from the same sample are listed, as sequenced in a study of blood T cell repertoires in COVID-19. Using immunoSEQ multiplex PCR, the repertoire was profiled, and TCRdb retains in-frame clones only, with some absent. The sample records 150,000 to 180,000 clones, roughly four fifths being singletons. Sequencing used peripheral blood. The source of these receptors is a woman aged 55-70 years with COVID-19, enrolled during active disease.

The chain joins TRBV19 to TRBJ2-1; D possibly corresponds to TRBD2 (5 bases). The CDR3 is 11 residues long. Trimming removed 9 bases from V and 10 bases from J, with 13 bases in between. Germline V gene data show CDR1 as LNHDA and CDR2 as SQIVND (reference sequence). The CDR3 here is CASSEAREQFF. As DNA, the CDR3 is TGTGCCAGCTCGGAGGCTCGGGAGCAGTTCTTC.

The rearrangement uses TRBV13 and TRBJ2-7; TRBD2 agrees at 8 bases. The germline V gene encodes CDR1 PRHDT and CDR2 FYEKMQ (reference sequence). This CDR3 contains 15 residues. V lost 1 base, J lost 4 bases, and 6 bases stayed unmatched. CDR3 amino acids: CASSLVTGGLYEQYF. Here the CDR3 DNA reads TGTGCCAGCAGCTTAGTGACGGGAGGGTTATACGAGCAGTACTTC.

A few counts support this clone. The sample holds other DNA sequences that translate to the same CDR3. The rearrangement links TRBV3-1 (or the pseudogene TRBV3-2) to TRBJ2-7, with 8 bases fitting TRBD1. The CDR3 sequence is 15 residues long. CDR1 LGHDT and CDR2 YNNKEL come from the germline V gene (reference sequence). The ends lost 1 base at V and 3 bases at J; junction bases unmatched: 5. This CDR3 reads CASSQAGGPSYEQYF. The CDR3 DNA sequence: TGTGCCAGCAGCCAAGCAGGGGGCCCAAGCTACGAGCAGTACTTC.

J is TRBJ1-4 and V is TRBV2, with 12 bases fitting TRBD1. V lost 7 bases, J lost 7 bases, and 10 bases stayed unmatched. The CDR3 covers 16 residues. CDR1 is SNHLY and CDR2 is FYNNEI in the germline V gene. The CDR3: CASTTGQGARFEKLFF. CDR3 sequence (DNA): TGTGCCAGCACGACGGGACAGGGGGCTCGTTTTGAAAAACTGTTTTTT.

The chain carries TRBV14 and TRBJ1-2; D gene unclear. CDR3 size: 13 residues. Germline loops: CDR1 SGHDN, CDR2 FVKESK. V was shortened by 0 bases and J by 8 bases, with 10 bases between the two germline ends. The CDR3 reads CASSQDQATGYTF. The DNA of the CDR3 is TGTGCCAGCAGCCAAGATCAGGCAACAGGCTACACCTTC.

The V call is TRBV25-1, the J call TRBJ1-6; D unresolved. CDR3 size: 16 residues. The V gene's germline CDR1 is MGHDK and CDR2 SYGVNS. Trimming removed 3 bases at V and 7 bases at J, with 16 bases between. The DNA of the CDR3 is TGTGCCAGCAGTGACTCGACTAAATCGGGAAATTCACCCCTCCACTTT. Protein sequence: CASSDSTKSGNSPLHF.

This rearrangement joins TRBV10-3 to TRBJ1-2; tentatively, D is TRBD1 (5 bases). The CDR3 totals 13 residues. CDR1 is ENHRY and CDR2 is SYGVKD in the germline V gene. Trimming took off 3 bases at V and 8 bases at J, with 13 bases between the two ends. In DNA form, the CDR3 reads TGTGCCATCAGTGAAGGGCAGCCAGGGGGCTACACCTTC. Amino acid sequence: CAISEGQPGGYTF.

CDR3 sequence: CASSRTVNTEAFF. As DNA, the CDR3 is TGTGCCAGCAGCCGGACAGTCAACACTGAAGCTTTCTTT. The chain has TRBV3-1 (or the pseudogene TRBV3-2) and TRBJ1-1; maybe TRBD1 (6 bases). Germline lookup yields CDR1 LGHDT and CDR2 YNNKEL (reference sequence). The CDR3 totals 13 residues. The ends were cut back, 4 bases at V and 2 bases at J, with 8 bases in the middle.

The rearrangement uses TRBV29-1 and TRBJ1-1, with 8 bases identical to TRBD1. The CDR3 spans 14 residues. CDR1 and CDR2 from the germline V gene are SQVTM and ANQGSEA. Trimming removed 5 bases from V and 2 bases from J; junction bases left unmatched: 7. The CDR3 loop is CSVYFPGGNTEAFF. The CDR3 nucleotides are TGCAGCGTTTATTTTCCAGGGGGCAACACTGAAGCTTTCTTT. Combining the CDR3 with reference TRBV29-1 and TRBJ1-1 gives the whole variable domain SAVISQKPSRDICQRGTSLTIQCQVDSQVTMMFWYRQQPGQSLTLIATANQGSEATYESGFVIDKFPISRPNLTFSTLTVSNMSPEDSSIYLCSVYFPGGNTEAFFGQGTRLTVV.

The chain links TRBV5-4 to TRBJ2-3, with TRBD1 matching over 10 bases. Losses at the gene ends were 3 bases for V and 4 bases for J; bases not matched to a gene: 5. Germline CDR1 and CDR2: SGHNT and YYREEE (reference sequence). The CDR3 length is 15 residues. For the CDR3, the DNA is TGTGCCAGCAGCTCGCCGGGACAGGGGTCAGATACGCAGTATTTT. It codes for CASSSPGQGSDTQYF.

The V and J genes are TRBV10-2 and TRBJ2-2, with D uncertain. Trimming took 5 bases from V and 6 from J, leaving 10 bases between them. There are 13 residues in the CDR3. Per the germline V gene, CDR1 is WSHSY and CDR2 is SAAADI. The CDR3 region is CASSPIVAGELFF. CDR3 DNA: TGCGCCAGCAGTCCTATAGTTGCCGGGGAGCTGTTTTTT.

V and J are TRBV5-1 and TRBJ1-1; tentative D call: TRBD1 (6 bases). This CDR3 contains 14 residues. The germline V gene has CDR1 SGHRS and CDR2 YFSETQ. Trimming removed 4 bases at V and 5 bases at J, with 15 bases between. CDR3 loop: CASSTQGGGTEAFF. The DNA of the CDR3 is TGCGCCAGCAGCACACAGGGCGGGGGAACTGAAGCTTTCTTT.

The chain carries TRBV19 and TRBJ1-2; perhaps TRBD1 as D (5 bases). CDR3 length: 14 residues. Trimming stripped 2 bases from V and 3 bases from J, with 10 bases between. CDR1 LNHDA and CDR2 SQIVND come from the germline V gene (reference sequence). The CDR3 region is CASSITGVDYGYTF. CDR3 bases: TGTGCCAGTAGTATAACAGGAGTTGACTATGGCTACACCTTC.

This rearrangement joins TRBV4-1 to TRBJ2-7; TRBD1 matches 7 bases. V shed 3 bases and J 4 bases; nucleotides not matched to a gene: 12. The length of the CDR3 is 16 residues. Germline lookup yields CDR1 MGHRA and CDR2 YSYEKL. CDR3 loop: CASSHAMQGVDYEQYF. In DNA form, the CDR3 reads TGCGCCAGCAGCCACGCCATGCAGGGGGTTGATTACGAGCAGTACTTC.

In DNA form, the CDR3 reads TGTGCCAGCAGTGAATCCTCCCCGGGGATGGGCACTGAAGCTTTCTTT. It codes for CASSESSPGMGTEAFF. The chain has TRBV25-1 and TRBJ1-1; the D is unclear. V lost 1 base and J 4 bases, leaving 16 bases between the germline ends. Germline loops: CDR1 MGHDK, CDR2 SYGVNS. The CDR3 sequence is 16 residues long. Looking up the rest from reference TRBV25-1 and TRBJ1-1 gives the full variable domain: EADIYQTPRYLVIGTGKKITLECSQTMGHDKMYWYQQDPGMELHLIHYSYGVNSTEKGDLSSESTVSRIRTEHFPLTLESARPSHTSQYLCASSESSPGMGTEAFFGQGTRLTVV.

V is TRBV24-1 and J is TRBJ2-3; TRBD1 matches at 8 bases. The V gene end was trimmed by 1 base and the J gene end by 4 bases; junction bases not matched to a gene: 3. In germline, CDR1 is KGHDR, CDR2 SFDVKD. This CDR3 contains 15 residues. CDR3 sequence: CATSDFGQGPDTQYF. CDR3 bases: TGTGCCACCAGTGATTTCGGACAGGGCCCAGATACGCAGTATTTT.

This chain connects TRBV5-1 to TRBJ1-1; the D gene is possibly TRBD1 (6 bases). The CDR3 extends over 13 amino acids. V was trimmed by 0 bases and J by 8 bases, leaving 11 bases between them. The V gene's germline CDR1 is SGHRS and CDR2 YFSETQ. The CDR3 DNA follows: TGCGCCAGCAGCTTGGGTACAGGGAGAGAAGCTTTCTTT. Protein product: CASSLGTGREAFF.

The chain links TRBV18 to TRBJ1-6; possible D gene TRBD1, 6 bases. This CDR3 contains 14 residues. CDR1 and CDR2 from the germline V gene are KGHSH and LQKENI. Deletions cut 4 bases from V and 4 bases from J, with 8 bases between. The CDR3 reads CASSRQEYNSPLHF. The DNA of the CDR3 is TGTGCCAGCTCACGACAGGAGTATAATTCACCCCTCCACTTT.

This rearrangement joins TRBV5-1 to TRBJ1-1; D is unresolved. The V gene's germline CDR1 is SGHRS and CDR2 YFSETQ. The germline V and J ends were trimmed by 0 bases and 0 bases, with 12 bases remaining between them. The CDR3 is 16 amino acids. DNA for the CDR3: TGCGCCAGCAGCTTGGAAGGGAGACTCCTGAACACTGAAGCTTTCTTT. Amino acids: CASSLEGRLLNTEAFF. Combining the CDR3 with reference TRBV5-1 and TRBJ1-1 gives the whole variable domain KAGVTQTPRYLIKTRGQQVTLSCSPISGHRSVSWYQQTPGQGLQFLFEYFSETQRNKGNFPGRFSGRQFSNSRSEMNVSTLELGDSALYLCASSLEGRLLNTEAFFGQGTRLTVV.

The rearrangement joins TRBV18 to TRBJ2-2, with 7 bases fitting TRBD1. The CDR3 totals 19 residues. CDR1 is KGHSH and CDR2 is LQKENI in the germline V gene. The ends lost 2 bases at V and 1 base at J; junction bases unmatched: 13. CDR3 loop: CASSPVRVRGRLNTGELFF. The CDR3 coding sequence is TGTGCCAGCTCACCAGTGCGTGTTAGGGGGCGCTTGAACACCGGGGAGCTGTTTTTT.

The sample holds a few counts of this clone. CDR3: CASSGTNTGELFF. Here the CDR3 DNA reads TGTGCCAGCAGCGGCACGAACACCGGGGAGCTGTTTTTT. The chain combines TRBV7-3 with TRBJ2-2; D is unclear. This CDR3 is built from 13 residues. Trimming pared 5 bases from V and 0 bases from J, leaving 4 bases between. Germline lookup yields CDR1 SGHTA and CDR2 FQGTGA.

J is TRBJ2-2 and V is TRBV29-1; weak D call: TRBD1 (6 bases). CDR1 is SQVTM, CDR2 ANQGSEA, per germline. The CDR3 runs to 14 residues. V lost 6 bases and J lost 0, with 11 bases in between. CDR3 DNA sequence: TGCAGCGTCCGACAGGACGCGAACACCGGGGAGCTGTTTTTT. Translated, it gives CSVRQDANTGELFF.

V is TRBV6-1 and J is TRBJ1-2; D is possibly TRBD1 (5 bases). Germline CDR1 and CDR2: MNHNS and SASEGT. The germline V and J ends were trimmed by 1 base and 8 bases, with 11 bases remaining between them. This CDR3 contains 13 residues. The CDR3: CASSEVREGGYTF. Written as DNA, the CDR3 is TGTGCCAGCAGTGAAGTCAGGGAAGGGGGCTACACCTTC.

The rearrangement links TRBV24-1 to TRBJ2-5, with TRBD2 matching 8 bases. The CDR3 has 16 residues. Germline CDR1 KGHDR, CDR2 SFDVKD. V shed 5 bases, J shed 5 bases, and the junction held 12 bases outside the gene matches. CDR3 coding DNA: TGTGCCACCAGTGGGAGCGGGGGCAGTTCGGAGGAGACCCAGTACTTC. This translates into CATSGSGGSSEETQYF.